Listed below are T cell receptor beta chains from one sample, sequenced in a study of cytomegalovirus exposure and HLA in healthy donors. Repertoires were generated with immunoSEQ multiplex PCR, while TCRdb's copy carries only in-frame clones and drops some. The data hold about 98,000 clones, with around 70% observed a single time. The sample consisted of PBMCs. These receptors all come from a man between 45 and 60 years old in good health and CMV-seronegative. Each CDR3 is given with its conserved first and last residue. Each record gives: clone size, CDR3 length, V gene, D gene, J gene, CDR3 DNA, CDR3 protein. D genes are given only for firm matches. A row's size may be missing; if present it is once, few, many or a size class.

clone size: .
CDR3 length: 10
V gene: TRBV29-1
D gene: .
J gene: TRBJ2-7
CDR3 DNA: TGCAGCGTTGACAGGCCAAGCCAGTACTTC
CDR3 protein: CSVDRPSQYF

clone size: .
CDR3 length: 17
V gene: TRBV28
D gene: TRBD2
J gene: TRBJ2-3
CDR3 DNA: TGTGCCAGCAGTTTACTAGCGGAAGGTCGTCGCACAGATACGCAGTATTTT
CDR3 protein: CASSLLAEGRRTDTQYF

clone size: .
CDR3 length: 16
V gene: TRBV19
D gene: TRBD1
J gene: TRBJ1-5
CDR3 DNA: TGTGCCAGTAGCCAAATATTGGACAGGGACCATCAGCCCCAGCATTTT
CDR3 protein: CASSQILDRDHQPQHF

clone size: once
CDR3 length: 14
V gene: TRBV7-2
D gene: .
J gene: TRBJ1-2
CDR3 DNA: TGTGCCAGCAGCTCGCGGGGGAGGGACTATGGCTACACCTTC
CDR3 protein: CASSSRGRDYGYTF

clone size: .
CDR3 length: 15
V gene: TRBV9
D gene: TRBD2
J gene: TRBJ2-1
CDR3 DNA: TGTGCCAGCAGCGTAGCGGGAGGGACCTACAATGAGCAGTTCTTC
CDR3 protein: CASSVAGGTYNEQFF

clone size: few
CDR3 length: 13
V gene: TRBV11-3
D gene: .
J gene: TRBJ2-7
CDR3 DNA: TGTGCCAGCAGTGAAAGCTGGGGCCACGAGCAGTACTTC
CDR3 protein: CASSESWGHEQYF

clone size: .
CDR3 length: 14
V gene: TRBV6-5
D gene: TRBD1
J gene: TRBJ1-5
CDR3 DNA: TGTGCCAGCAGACCCGGACAGGGGAATCAGCCCCAGCATTTT
CDR3 protein: CASRPGQGNQPQHF

clone size: .
CDR3 length: 16
V gene: TRBV18
D gene: .
J gene: TRBJ2-1
CDR3 DNA: TGTGCCAGCTCACCCTCGGCTAGAACGTCCTACAATGAGCAGTTCTTC
CDR3 protein: CASSPSARTSYNEQFF

clone size: .
CDR3 length: 17
V gene: TRBV7-7
D gene: TRBD1
J gene: TRBJ2-1
CDR3 DNA: TGTGCTAGCAGCCTAACTGCCGGGACAGGGGTTGACAATGAGCAGTTCTTC
CDR3 protein: CASSLTAGTGVDNEQFF

clone size: .
CDR3 length: 17
V gene: TRBV4-1
D gene: TRBD2
J gene: TRBJ2-3
CDR3 DNA: TGCGCCAGCAGCCAACCTAGCGGGGGAGTAGGCACAGATACGCAGTATTTT
CDR3 protein: CASSQPSGGVGTDTQYF

clone size: .
CDR3 length: 14
V gene: TRBV2
D gene: TRBD1
J gene: TRBJ1-2
CDR3 DNA: TGTGCCAGCAACAAGGGACAGGGGAACTATGGCTACACCTTC
CDR3 protein: CASNKGQGNYGYTF

clone size: .
CDR3 length: 16
V gene: TRBV5-1
D gene: TRBD1
J gene: TRBJ2-2
CDR3 DNA: TGCGCCAGCAGCTTGGTTGGGACAGGGAGGACCGGGGAGCTGTTTTTT
CDR3 protein: CASSLVGTGRTGELFF

clone size: .
CDR3 length: 14
V gene: TRBV19
D gene: .
J gene: TRBJ1-5
CDR3 DNA: TGTGCCAGTAGTATTTCAGGGGCGGGTCAGCCCCAGCATTTT
CDR3 protein: CASSISGAGQPQHF

clone size: .
CDR3 length: 15
V gene: TRBV19
D gene: .
J gene: TRBJ2-2
CDR3 DNA: TGTGCCAGTACATGGGGCAGGACGAACACCGGGGAGCTGTTTTTT
CDR3 protein: CASTWGRTNTGELFF

clone size: .
CDR3 length: 16
V gene: TRBV4-2
D gene: .
J gene: TRBJ1-5
CDR3 DNA: TGTGCCAGCAGCCAAGAACACAGGGAGTGGAATCAGCCCCAGCATTTT
CDR3 protein: CASSQEHREWNQPQHF

clone size: .
CDR3 length: 18
V gene: TRBV30
D gene: TRBD2
J gene: TRBJ2-3
CDR3 DNA: TGTGCCTGGAGCAGAGGGACTAGCGGAGGCTACTACACAGATACGCAGTATTTT
CDR3 protein: CAWSRGTSGGYYTDTQYF

clone size: .
CDR3 length: 13
V gene: TRBV2
D gene: .
J gene: TRBJ1-1
CDR3 DNA: TGTGCCAGCTCCTCGTTGAGGGGGACTGAAGCTTTCTTT
CDR3 protein: CASSSLRGTEAFF

clone size: few
CDR3 length: 14
V gene: TRBV28
D gene: TRBD1
J gene: TRBJ1-1
CDR3 DNA: TGTGCCAGCAGTTCAGGGACAGAGAACACTGAAGCTTTCTTT
CDR3 protein: CASSSGTENTEAFF

clone size: .
CDR3 length: 15
V gene: TRBV28
D gene: .
J gene: TRBJ2-3
CDR3 DNA: TGTGCCAGCAAGGCGAGACACGGTCTCACAGATACGCAGTATTTT
CDR3 protein: CASKARHGLTDTQYF

clone size: .
CDR3 length: 15
V gene: TRBV6-1
D gene: .
J gene: TRBJ1-3
CDR3 DNA: TGTGCCACCTCCCTTGGCGGATTCTCTGGAAACACCATATATTTT
CDR3 protein: CATSLGGFSGNTIYF

clone size: .
CDR3 length: 12
V gene: TRBV11-2
D gene: .
J gene: TRBJ2-3
CDR3 DNA: TGTGCCAGCAGCTTAGTCTCAGATACGCAGTATTTT
CDR3 protein: CASSLVSDTQYF

clone size: .
CDR3 length: 14
V gene: TRBV19
D gene: TRBD2
J gene: TRBJ2-1
CDR3 DNA: TGTGCCAGTAGTTTGGGACTAGCGGGAAATGAGCAGTTCTTC
CDR3 protein: CASSLGLAGNEQFF

clone size: .
CDR3 length: 14
V gene: TRBV28
D gene: .
J gene: TRBJ1-5
CDR3 DNA: TGTGCCAGCAGCCATGACAGATTCAATCAGCCCCAGCATTTT
CDR3 protein: CASSHDRFNQPQHF

clone size: .
CDR3 length: 16
V gene: TRBV7-2
D gene: .
J gene: TRBJ2-7
CDR3 DNA: TGTGCCAGCAGCTTAGTTGCGGGGATAAGGCCCTACGAGCAGTACTTC
CDR3 protein: CASSLVAGIRPYEQYF

clone size: .
CDR3 length: 15
V gene: TRBV10-2
D gene: .
J gene: TRBJ1-2
CDR3 DNA: TGCGCCAGCAGTGGGGGACATGAAGCTAACTATGGCTACACCTTC
CDR3 protein: CASSGGHEANYGYTF

clone size: .
CDR3 length: 17
V gene: TRBV19
D gene: TRBD2
J gene: TRBJ2-4
CDR3 DNA: TGTGCCAGTAGTATTATCGGACTAGCGGAGCTAAAAAACATTCAGTACTTC
CDR3 protein: CASSIIGLAELKNIQYF

clone size: .
CDR3 length: 13
V gene: TRBV25-1
D gene: TRBD2
J gene: TRBJ2-1
CDR3 DNA: TGTGCCAGTAAGCGGGAAATAGACAATGAGCAGTTCTTC
CDR3 protein: CASKREIDNEQFF

clone size: .
CDR3 length: 15
V gene: TRBV5-1
D gene: TRBD2
J gene: TRBJ2-1
CDR3 DNA: TGCGCCAGCAGCTTGGGACTAGCGGCGATCAATGAGCAGTTCTTC
CDR3 protein: CASSLGLAAINEQFF

clone size: .
CDR3 length: 16
V gene: TRBV5-1
D gene: .
J gene: TRBJ1-3
CDR3 DNA: TGCGCCAGCAGCTGGAGGGACGTGAGCTCTGGAAACACCATATATTTT
CDR3 protein: CASSWRDVSSGNTIYF

clone size: .
CDR3 length: 15
V gene: TRBV14
D gene: TRBD2
J gene: TRBJ2-7
CDR3 DNA: TGTGCCAGCTCTACCTGGCGGGGGGGCGGAAACGAGCAGTACTTC
CDR3 protein: CASSTWRGGGNEQYF

clone size: .
CDR3 length: 12
V gene: TRBV25-1
D gene: TRBD2
J gene: TRBJ2-5
CDR3 DNA: TGTGCCAGCAGTGACACCCGGGACTACCTGTACTTC
CDR3 protein: CASSDTRDYLYF

clone size: .
CDR3 length: 15
V gene: TRBV7-9
D gene: TRBD2
J gene: TRBJ2-7
CDR3 DNA: TGTGCCAGCAGCCGGGAAGCGGGGTCTCCCTACGAGCAGTACTTC
CDR3 protein: CASSREAGSPYEQYF

clone size: .
CDR3 length: 14
V gene: TRBV7-2
D gene: .
J gene: TRBJ1-1
CDR3 DNA: TGTGCCAGCAGCTTAGGGAGGGGTCGGACTGAAGCTTTCTTT
CDR3 protein: CASSLGRGRTEAFF

clone size: .
CDR3 length: 13
V gene: TRBV7-9
D gene: .
J gene: TRBJ1-1
CDR3 DNA: TGTGCCAGCAGCGAAGGCGGCCACACTGAAGCTTTCTTT
CDR3 protein: CASSEGGHTEAFF

clone size: .
CDR3 length: 16
V gene: TRBV7-3
D gene: TRBD2
J gene: TRBJ2-2
CDR3 DNA: TGTGCCAGCAGCTTAATGGAACTAGCGGGAGTCGGGGAGCTGTTTTTT
CDR3 protein: CASSLMELAGVGELFF

clone size: .
CDR3 length: 17
V gene: TRBV28
D gene: TRBD2
J gene: TRBJ2-5
CDR3 DNA: TGTGCCACCGCAGCGGGAGGGCCTTTCAGGACCGTGGAGACCCAGTACTTC
CDR3 protein: CATAAGGPFRTVETQYF

clone size: .
CDR3 length: 16
V gene: TRBV28
D gene: TRBD1
J gene: TRBJ2-2
CDR3 DNA: TGTGCCAGCAGACTTGGGACAGGGGTTGGGGCCGGGGAGCTGTTTTTT
CDR3 protein: CASRLGTGVGAGELFF

clone size: .
CDR3 length: 17
V gene: TRBV4-3
D gene: TRBD2
J gene: TRBJ2-5
CDR3 DNA: TGCGCCAGCAGCCAAATGGCTAGCGGGGAGTTAATAGAGACCCAGTACTTC
CDR3 protein: CASSQMASGELIETQYF

clone size: .
CDR3 length: 14
V gene: TRBV18
D gene: .
J gene: TRBJ1-6
CDR3 DNA: TGTGCCAGCTCACCATTGCAGGCGAATTCACCCCTCCACTTT
CDR3 protein: CASSPLQANSPLHF

clone size: .
CDR3 length: 12
V gene: TRBV5-1
D gene: .
J gene: TRBJ1-2
CDR3 DNA: TGCGCCAGCAGCGACTCTACCCGTAGCTACACCTTC
CDR3 protein: CASSDSTRSYTF

clone size: few
CDR3 length: 16
V gene: TRBV28
D gene: .
J gene: TRBJ1-2
CDR3 DNA: TGTGCCAGCAGCCCTCACGGGGAGGGAGGGGTCTATGGCTACACCTTC
CDR3 protein: CASSPHGEGGVYGYTF

clone size: .
CDR3 length: 13
V gene: TRBV7-2
D gene: .
J gene: TRBJ2-2
CDR3 DNA: TGTGCCAGCACCCAGATTCGAATGGGGGAGCTGTTTTTT
CDR3 protein: CASTQIRMGELFF

clone size: .
CDR3 length: 16
V gene: TRBV11-2
D gene: .
J gene: TRBJ2-1
CDR3 DNA: TGTGCCAGCAGCTTAGGGCGAGGTACTTCGTACAATGAGCAGTTCTTC
CDR3 protein: CASSLGRGTSYNEQFF

clone size: few
CDR3 length: 16
V gene: TRBV7-2
D gene: TRBD2
J gene: TRBJ2-1
CDR3 DNA: TGTGCCAGCAGCTCCACCGGGGGGGTATACTACAATGAGCAGTTCTTC
CDR3 protein: CASSSTGGVYYNEQFF